Below, one TCR beta chain is given with its context. No antigen is known for it. This specimen comes from a study of naive and memory T cell subsets. The study, taken as a whole, reports: Naive repertoires, especially CD8, held a few larger clonotypes, possibly memory cells re-expressing CD45RA.

Germline V gene lookup returns CDR1 KGHSH and CDR2 LQKENI. The CDR3 sequence is 15 residues long. V lost 3 bases, J lost 2 bases, and 4 bases stayed unmatched. Both TRBC1 and TRBC2 were covered by a beta constant-region primer of two equimolar oligonucleotides. The ligated cDNA underwent four PCR rounds using SP2 and nested alpha and beta constant-region primers. Using its own MiXCR run on the UMI-ligation and nested PCR reads, TCRdb lists one record per CDR3 protein. The table lists 150,000 or so distinct CDR3 sequences, over 20% of them singletons. The sequence derives from a human donor in good health. V usage is TRBV18 and J usage is TRBJ1-5; 7 nucleotides line up with TRBD1. The material sequenced was naive CD4+ T cells from blood. The CDR3 bases are TGTGCCAGCTCACCCGCCCAGGGGGGCAATCAGCCCCAGCATTTT. Protein: CASSPAQGGNQPQHF.